Listed below are T cell receptor beta chains from one sample, sequenced in a study of immune heterogeneity within non-small cell lung tumors. Using its own MiXCR run on the multiplex PCR reads, TCRdb lists one record per CDR3 protein. The table records 20,000 or so distinct CDR3 sequences, less than 35% of them present only once. What was sequenced was lung tumor tissue. The receptors derive from a man aged 40-49 years with non-small cell lung cancer. CDR3s include the opening cysteine and the closing phenylalanine or tryptophan. The order of the fields is J gene, V gene, clone size, D gene, CDR3 protein, CDR3 DNA. A D gene is named only where the DNA matches it firmly. Clone size, where shown, is once, few, many, or a class for clones that have expanded.

j_gene: TRBJ1-5; v_gene: TRBV12-3/TRBV12-4; abundance: many; d_gene: .; CDR3aa: CASSLTDNQPQHF; CDR3nt: TGTGCCAGCAGTTTGACAGACAATCAGCCCCAGCATTTT
j_gene: TRBJ2-2; v_gene: TRBV6-1; abundance: .; d_gene: TRBD1; CDR3aa: CASGRKGGVDTGELFF; CDR3nt: TGTGCCAGCGGCAGAAAAGGGGGCGTAGACACCGGGGAGCTGTTTTTT
j_gene: TRBJ2-3; v_gene: TRBV2; abundance: .; d_gene: .; CDR3aa: CASSQSSTDTQYF; CDR3nt: TGTGCCAGCAGCCAATCCAGCACAGATACGCAGTATTTT
j_gene: TRBJ2-7; v_gene: TRBV19; abundance: many; d_gene: TRBD1; CDR3aa: CASSINRGSYEQYF; CDR3nt: TGTGCCAGTAGTATCAACAGGGGGTCGTACGAGCAGTACTTC
j_gene: TRBJ2-7; v_gene: TRBV7-8; abundance: many; d_gene: TRBD2; CDR3aa: CASKSTSGPYEQYF; CDR3nt: TGTGCCAGCAAGAGCACTAGCGGCCCCTACGAGCAGTACTTC
j_gene: TRBJ2-5; v_gene: TRBV9; abundance: .; d_gene: .; CDR3aa: CASSVQDGETQYF; CDR3nt: TGTGCCAGCAGCGTCCAGGATGGGGAGACCCAGTACTTC
j_gene: TRBJ2-3; v_gene: TRBV30; abundance: many; d_gene: .; CDR3aa: CAWAGRFLDTQYF; CDR3nt: TGTGCCTGGGCCGGACGGTTCCTAGATACGCAGTATTTT
j_gene: TRBJ2-3; v_gene: TRBV4-1; abundance: many; d_gene: TRBD2; CDR3aa: CASSQRSGGSTDTQYF; CDR3nt: TGCGCCAGCAGCCAACGATCGGGGGGTAGCACAGATACGCAGTATTTT
j_gene: TRBJ1-6; v_gene: TRBV6-1; abundance: many; d_gene: TRBD1; CDR3aa: CASSGTGGNSPLHF; CDR3nt: TGTGCCAGCAGTGGGACAGGCGGTAATTCACCCCTCCACTTT
j_gene: TRBJ1-1; v_gene: TRBV20-1; abundance: many; d_gene: .; CDR3aa: CSAFYGQRGSEAFF; CDR3nt: TGCAGTGCTTTCTATGGACAGAGAGGCTCTGAAGCTTTCTTT
j_gene: TRBJ2-1; v_gene: TRBV5-4; abundance: few; d_gene: TRBD2; CDR3aa: CASSLAGLARNEQFF; CDR3nt: TGTGCCAGCAGCCTAGCCGGACTAGCTCGAAATGAGCAGTTCTTC
j_gene: TRBJ2-5; v_gene: TRBV18; abundance: few; d_gene: .; CDR3aa: CASSAARAQETQYF; CDR3nt: TGTGCCAGCTCGGCCGCCAGGGCCCAAGAGACCCAGTACTTC
j_gene: TRBJ2-2; v_gene: TRBV20-1; abundance: .; d_gene: TRBD1; CDR3aa: CSARVPGTGNTGELFF; CDR3nt: TGCAGTGCTAGAGTACCCGGGACAGGAAACACCGGGGAGCTGTTTTTT
j_gene: TRBJ2-1; v_gene: TRBV5-1; abundance: .; d_gene: TRBD1; CDR3aa: CASSRKTGTGQYNEQFF; CDR3nt: TGCGCCAGCAGCAGGAAAACCGGGACAGGGCAATACAATGAGCAGTTCTTC
j_gene: TRBJ1-2; v_gene: TRBV11-3; abundance: many; d_gene: TRBD1; CDR3aa: CASSPGTGVYGYTF; CDR3nt: TGTGCCAGCAGCCCAGGGACAGGAGTATATGGCTACACCTTC